The 20 T cell receptor beta chains listed next were all sequenced from one sample in a study of blood T cells in healthy people across ages. A second PCR, run for about 6 to 11 cycles, used a sample-barcoded 5' primer plus a J-beta primer mix. Each CDR3 protein gets one entry after TCRdb re-called the 5' RACE reads with MiXCR. The sample lists hundreds of thousands of distinct CDR3 sequences, 58% occurring once. The material sequenced was blood. The receptor set was obtained from a man aged 30 to 39 in good health.

The genes are TRBV5-1 and TRBJ1-1; 7 nucleotides match TRBD1. The CDR3 has 13 residues. V trimming: 6 bases; J trimming: 6 bases; junction bases outside the gene matches: 8. The V gene's germline CDR1 is SGHRS and CDR2 YFSETQ. The CDR3 DNA reads TGCGCCAGCAAAACAGGGGCGGGAGCTGAAGCTTTCTTT. It yields the protein CASKTGAGAEAFF.

The sample holds one count of this clonotype. This chain links TRBV28 with TRBJ2-1; possible D gene TRBD2, 6 bases. TRBJ2-7 explains the end of the DNA better; the J call may be wrong. This CDR3 has 16 amino acids. Looked up from germline, CDR1 is MDHEN and CDR2 is SYDVKM. CDR3 sequence reads: CASSLRGGGIYNEQYF. CDR3 DNA sequence: TGTGCCAGCAGTTTACGAGGCGGCGGGATTTACAATGAGCAGTACTTC.

The chain recombines TRBV12-3 or TRBV12-4 with TRBJ2-3, with D possibly being TRBD1 (6 bases). The CDR3 loop spans 14 amino acids. Trimming left V 7 bases short and J 4 bases short, with 15 bases between. CDR3 DNA: TGTGCCAGCAACCCCGCGAAGGGGGCAGATACGCAGTATTTT. It is translated as CASNPAKGADTQYF.

This clonotype has only one observation. One base away lies a much larger clone, so this may be a sequencing read error. The chain carries TRBV7-9 and TRBJ2-3; 7 nucleotides align to TRBD1. This CDR3 is built from 15 residues. Germline V gene sequence: CDR1 SEHNR, CDR2 FQNEAQ (reference sequence). The CDR3 region is CASSLDMGRTGTQYF. The DNA of the CDR3 is TGTGCCAGCAGCTTGGATATGGGACGGACAGGTACGCAGTATTTT.

The chain couples TRBV4-2 to TRBJ2-7; possibly TRBD1 for D (6 bases). The J call could be wrong; TRBJ2-5 is a better fit for the DNA end. This CDR3 is 15 amino acids long. From germline, CDR1 is LGHNA and CDR2 YNFKEQ. CDR3 loop: CASSQDTGMGETQYF. Here the CDR3 DNA reads TGTGCCAGCAGCCAAGATACAGGGATGGGAGAGACCCAGTACTTC.

CDR3 in DNA: TGTGCCAGCTCACGCCTCGGGGCGGATCAAGAGACCCAGTACTTC. Translation: CASSRLGADQETQYF. This sequence joins TRBV18 and TRBJ2-5, with D perhaps assigned TRBD1 or TRBD2 (5 bases each). This CDR3 has 15 amino acids. The V gene's germline CDR1 is KGHSH and CDR2 LQKENI. V was shortened by 4 bases and J by 2 bases, with 14 bases between the two germline ends.

V and J are TRBV27 and TRBJ1-2; tentatively, D is TRBD1 (5 bases). The CDR3 is 16 residues long. The V gene's germline CDR1 is MNHEY and CDR2 SMNVEV (reference sequence). Trimming took off 4 bases at V and 4 bases at J, with 19 bases between the two ends. CDR3 DNA sequence: TGTGCCAGCAGTTCCCGCGGTGACAGATTCTTCTATGGCTACACCTTC. Its translation is CASSSRGDRFFYGYTF.

The chain carries TRBV7-9 and TRBJ2-1; the match to TRBD2 covers 11 bases. Germline CDR1 and CDR2: SEHNR and FQNEAQ (reference sequence). V shed 3 bases and J 3 bases; nucleotides not matched to a gene: 10. This CDR3 comprises 18 residues. The CDR3 spells CASSLPLLAGGRYNEQFF. The CDR3 DNA sequence: TGTGCCAGCAGCTTGCCCCTCCTAGCGGGAGGCCGCTACAATGAGCAGTTCTTC. The whole variable domain, remainder taken from reference TRBV7-9 and TRBJ2-1, is DTGVSQNPRHKITKRGQNVTFRCDPISEHNRLYWYRQTLGQGPEFLTYFQNEAQLEKSRLLSDRFSAERPKGSFSTLEIQRTEQGDSAMYLCASSLPLLAGGRYNEQFFGPGTRLTVL.

V gene TRBV3-1 combines with J gene TRBJ2-3; possibly TRBD2 for D (6 bases). Germline V gives CDR1 LGHDT, CDR2 YNNKEL (reference sequence). There are 16 residues in the CDR3. Trimming pared 0 bases from V and 1 base from J, leaving 11 bases between. The CDR3 loop reads CASSQEGSGRTDTQYF. DNA for the CDR3: TGTGCCAGCAGCCAAGAGGGTAGCGGACGCACAGATACGCAGTATTTT.

The chain uses TRBV4-3 and TRBJ1-2; a possible D gene is TRBD1 (6 bases). Looked up from germline, CDR1 is LGHNA and CDR2 is YSLEER. Trimming took 2 bases from V and 8 from J, leaving 12 bases between them. The CDR3 runs 13 residues. CDR3 in amino acids: CASSQSRGGGYTF. In nucleotides, the CDR3 is TGCGCCAGCAGCCAATCCAGGGGTGGCGGCTACACCTTC.

The rearrangement uses TRBV5-1 and TRBJ2-1; D not certain. The V end was cut by 0 bases, the J end by 2 bases, with 9 bases between. CDR3 length: 15 residues. Germline CDR1 is SGHRS and CDR2 is YFSETQ. The CDR3 bases are TGCGCCAGCAGCTTGGTGGGTAATCCCTACAATGAGCAGTTCTTC. Translating it yields CASSLVGNPYNEQFF.

The gene calls are TRBV24-1 and TRBJ2-1, with D hard to call. The CDR3 covers 15 residues. V was pared by 4 bases and J by 2 bases, with 11 bases between. Germline V CDR1 and CDR2: KGHDR, SFDVKD. For the CDR3, the DNA is TGTGCCACCAGTGACCGCCGGAACGCCTACAATGAGCAGTTCTTC. Translation gives CATSDRRNAYNEQFF.

The J gene is TRBJ2-6, the V gene TRBV11-1; 7 bases align to TRBD2. V gave up 1 base and J gave up 2 bases; unmatched junction bases: 2. This CDR3 region has 16 residues. Germline CDR1 is SGHAT and CDR2 is FQDESV (reference sequence). This CDR3 reads CASSLEGRAGANVLTF. In nucleotides, the CDR3 is TGTGCCAGCAGCTTAGAAGGGAGGGCTGGGGCCAACGTCCTGACTTTC.

This clonotype appeared a single time. The V gene is TRBV27, the J gene TRBJ1-1, with 8 positions matching TRBD1. Germline V lookup: CDR1 MNHEY, CDR2 SMNVEV (reference sequence). V lost 4 bases to trimming and J lost 1 base; unmatched junction nucleotides: 5. The CDR3 is 15 residues long. Here the CDR3 reads CASSSYRGENTEAFF. In DNA, the CDR3 is TGTGCCAGCAGTTCCTACAGGGGGGAGAACACTGAAGCTTTCTTT.

V is TRBV10-3 and J is TRBJ2-3, with no clear D. Germline V gives CDR1 ENHRY, CDR2 SYGVKD. Trimming took off 7 bases at V and 4 bases at J, with 12 bases between the two ends. This CDR3 has 13 residues. The CDR3 DNA follows: TGTGCCATCACCGACCGGGTATCAGATACGCAGTATTTT. As protein: CAITDRVSDTQYF.

The chain joins TRBV12-3 or TRBV12-4 to TRBJ1-2; no clear D. V was cut by 1 base and J by 7 bases, with 13 bases left in between. The CDR3 has 14 residues. The CDR3 region is CASSLVGPSSGYTF. The CDR3 DNA reads as TGTGCCAGCAGTTTAGTCGGACCTTCTAGTGGCTACACCTTC.

The chain joins TRBV27 to TRBJ2-5; TRBD1 agrees at 7 bases. The CDR3 covers 16 residues. Germline V gene lookup returns CDR1 MNHEY and CDR2 SMNVEV (reference sequence). The trim removed 5 bases at V and 1 base at J, leaving 10 bases unmatched. The CDR3 loop reads CASSESWDSTQETQYF. The CDR3 DNA reads TGTGCCAGCAGTGAGTCTTGGGACAGCACCCAAGAGACCCAGTACTTC.

The V call is TRBV20-1, the J call TRBJ1-5, with 9 bases identical to TRBD1. The CDR3 has 15 residues. From germline, CDR1 is DFQATT and CDR2 SNEGSKA (reference sequence). V was pared by 5 bases and J by 2 bases, with 7 bases of the junction left unmatched. Here the CDR3 reads CSASQGAAGNQPQHF. The CDR3 region has the DNA TGCAGTGCTTCACAGGGGGCGGCGGGCAATCAGCCCCAGCATTTT.

The chain links TRBV7-9 to TRBJ2-3; D remains ambiguous. V was trimmed by 8 bases and J by 3 bases, leaving 18 bases between them. The CDR3 covers 15 residues. Germline CDR1 SEHNR, CDR2 FQNEAQ (reference sequence). DNA of the CDR3: TGTGCCAGCCTTCCTGGCCGGGCTTTAACAGATACGCAGTATTTT. It yields the protein CASLPGRALTDTQYF.

Worth noting for this clonotype: At one end the junction does not follow the germline gene, possibly because of a read error. The V gene is TRBV28, the J gene TRBJ1-2; a weak D match, TRBD1 (5 bases). The CDR3 length is 15 residues. Germline CDR1 reads MDHEN; CDR2 reads SYDVKM. DNA for the CDR3: TGCGACAACCCAGGTAAACAGGTCCCAGTCTGTGGCTACACCTTC. Protein product: CDNPGKQVPVCGYTF.